This T cell receptor beta chain stems from a study of shared clonotypes between healthy human individuals. With respect to this clone: What it binds is unknown.

CD45RO-negative CD8 cells positively selected for CCR7 made up the naive population, which excluded terminally differentiated effector memory CD45RA+ cells. The CDR3 covers 16 residues. Study findings and constraints: Naive subsets typically showed greater estimated richness than memory subsets.

The table came from immunoSEQ multiplex PCR; TCRdb's copy has only in-frame clones and leaves some out. The table lists approximately 2,000,000 clones, 93% of them singletons. The receptor's source is a man between 18 and 29 years old in good health. Some clones in this sample may be carry-over from other donors' samples. Input material: naive CD8+ T cells from PBMCs. The chain uses TRBV21-1 and TRBJ1-1; the D call in the table, TRBD1, was not verified against the DNA. TRBV21-1 is a documented pseudogene. CDR3 region: CASSQLGRGFNTEAFF. CDR3 DNA: TGTGCCAGCAGCCAACTCGGAAGGGGATTCAACACTGAAGCTTTCTTT.